This TCR beta chain was documented in a study of T-cell memory formation after mild COVID-19. Study findings and constraints: Day 15 to 85 contracting clones showed balanced CD4/CD8; day 15 to 37 expanders favored CD4+.

Per germline, CDR1 LNHDA and CDR2 SQIVND (reference sequence). This CDR3 contains 13 residues. Trimming stripped 10 bases from V and 3 bases from J, with 15 bases between. A few counts support this clonotype. What it binds is not known. TCRdb re-called the 5' RACE reads with MiXCR, one entry per CDR3 protein. This repertoire shows about 130,000 distinct CDR3 sequences, roughly 15% found once; its top ten account for approximately 15%. The J gene is TRBJ2-5, the V gene TRBV19, with TRBD2 as a possible D gene (5 bases). The sample comprised PBMCs or a T cell subset sorted from them (not recorded which). This TCR came from an adult woman who had mild COVID-19 (a few samples of this study predate the infection). Cell type and time point are not known. The chain's CDR3 is CATGVNGEETQYF. The CDR3 region has the DNA TGTGCCACCGGGGTTAATGGGGAAGAGACCCAGTACTTC.